This T cell receptor beta chain was identified during a study of blood T cell repertoires in COVID-19. Study background: Samples came from the United States, Italy and Spain, spanning acute and convalescent COVID-19. In each case, the material was cDNA or gDNA derived from T cells, B-cell-depleted T cells, or PBMCs.

V lost 1 base and J 3 bases, leaving 6 bases between the germline ends. This CDR3 comprises 13 residues. Per the germline V gene, CDR1 is MNHEY and CDR2 is SMNVEV (reference sequence). How the authors handled the data: Cell counts per sample came from amplifying reference gene primers. Sequencing was performed with immunoSEQ multiplex PCR; in TCRdb, only in-frame clones are kept and a portion is missing. V, J and clone size are taken as reported in that table, and D and trimming were inferred from the DNA itself. The table has about 380,000 clones, less than 85% seen once; the top ten hold 3.5% to 4%.

The sequence was obtained from a woman aged 18-29 years with acute or convalescent COVID-19. The V and J genes are TRBV27 and TRBJ1-1, with D possibly matching TRBD1 (5 bases). Sequencing was performed on peripheral blood. DNA for the CDR3: TGTGCCAGCAGTTTATTGACAGACACTGAAGCTTTCTTT. It yields the protein CASSLLTDTEAFF.